These T cell receptor beta chains were read from a single sample in a study of cytomegalovirus exposure and HLA in healthy donors. Generated by immunoSEQ multiplex PCR, the TCRdb table keeps only in-frame clones and is missing some. There are 250,000 to 300,000 clones in the sample; around 90% occur only once, and around 1.7% lies in the top ten. Source material: PBMCs. The receptor set was obtained from a girl aged 2 to 10 in good health and CMV-seronegative. Both conserved end residues are part of each CDR3. The D gene is left open where the match is weak. Clone size is not always given. Where it is, it says once, few, many or a class for expanded clones.

d_gene	abundance	v_gene	len	j_gene	CDR3aa	CDR3nt
TRBD2	once	TRBV4-2	15	TRBJ2-2	CASSPLAGGPGELFF	TGTGCCAGCAGCCCACTAGCGGGGGGCCCTGGGGAGCTGTTTTTT
TRBD2	once	TRBV27	13	TRBJ2-7	CASSFLAGDEQYF	TGTGCCAGCAGTTTTCTAGCGGGAGACGAGCAGTACTTC
.	.	TRBV5-6	15	TRBJ2-7	CASSSAGGLPYEQYF	TGTGCCAGCAGCTCCGCCGGAGGGCTCCCCTACGAGCAGTACTTC
TRBD1	.	TRBV29-1	15	TRBJ2-7	CSVLGGTGGSYEQYF	TGCAGCGTCCTGGGCGGGACAGGGGGGAGCTACGAGCAGTACTTC
.	once	TRBV7-8	13	TRBJ2-7	CASSLGQPYEQYF	TGTGCCAGCAGCCTTGGACAGCCCTACGAGCAGTACTTC
TRBD2	.	TRBV28	19	TRBJ2-2	CASSLPTSGGDKYTGELFF	TGTGCCAGCAGTTTACCGACTAGCGGGGGGGATAAATACACCGGGGAGCTGTTTTTT
TRBD2	.	TRBV5-5	14	TRBJ2-7	CASSEIAGAYEQYF	TGTGCCAGCAGCGAAATAGCGGGAGCCTACGAGCAGTACTTC
.	.	TRBV15	17	TRBJ1-2	CATSRDTGEGRGYGYTF	TGTGCCACCAGCAGAGATACTGGGGAGGGGCGGGGCTATGGCTACACCTTC
TRBD2	.	TRBV27	14	TRBJ2-3	CASSLSPGLGTQYF	TGTGCCAGCAGTTTGTCACCGGGACTAGGTACGCAGTATTTT
.	.	TRBV29-1	13	TRBJ1-2	CSVDGGTACGYTF	TGCAGCGTTGACGGCGGGACCGCTTGCGGCTACACCTTC
.	.	TRBV30	16	TRBJ2-5	CAWSASSVRYQETQYF	TGTGCCTGGAGTGCCTCTAGCGTCCGGTACCAAGAGACCCAGTACTTC
.	.	TRBV14	15	TRBJ2-3	CASSQDRDPQYTQYF	TGTGCCAGCAGCCAAGACAGGGATCCACAATATACGCAGTATTTT
TRBD1	.	TRBV7-9	15	TRBJ2-5	CASSEFDRGQETQYF	TGTGCCAGCAGCGAATTTGACAGGGGCCAAGAGACCCAGTACTTC
.	.	TRBV29-1	13	TRBJ2-7	CSVEEGKTYEQYF	TGCAGCGTTGAGGAGGGGAAGACCTACGAGCAGTACTTC
.	.	TRBV6-5	14	TRBJ1-5	CASRLQADNQPQHF	TGTGCCAGCAGGTTACAGGCAGACAATCAGCCCCAGCATTTT
TRBD1	.	TRBV30	14	TRBJ1-2	CAWSGDRVHYGYTF	TGTGCCTGGAGTGGTGACAGGGTTCACTATGGCTACACCTTC
TRBD1	.	TRBV5-1	13	TRBJ1-1	CASSQTTGVEAFF	TGCGCCAGCAGCCAGACGACAGGGGTAGAGGCTTTCTTT
.	.	TRBV5-1	15	TRBJ2-2	CASSLAQGNTGELFF	TGCGCCAGCAGCTTGGCACAGGGGAACACCGGGGAGCTGTTTTTT
.	once	TRBV30	11	TRBJ2-7	CAWSRGGEQYF	TGTGCCTGGAGTAGGGGGGGCGAGCAGTACTTC
.	.	TRBV9	13	TRBJ2-7	CASSGDSSYEQYF	TGTGCCAGCAGCGGAGACAGCTCCTACGAGCAGTACTTC
TRBD1	.	TRBV18	13	TRBJ1-1	CASSLDRGTEAFF	TGTGCCAGCTCGCTGGACAGGGGCACTGAAGCTTTCTTT
.	.	TRBV7-6	13	TRBJ1-1	CASSLRAGNEAFF	TGTGCCAGCAGCTTGCGGGCGGGCAATGAAGCTTTCTTT
.	.	TRBV6-4	13	TRBJ1-1	CASSGEMNTEAFF	TGTGCCAGCAGCGGAGAAATGAACACTGAAGCTTTCTTT
.	.	TRBV7-2	14	TRBJ2-7	CASSLVRTNYEQYF	TGTGCCAGCAGCTTAGTTAGGACAAACTACGAGCAGTACTTC
TRBD1	once	TRBV29-1	15	TRBJ2-2	CSVVGGSSNTGELFF	TGCAGCGTTGTAGGGGGCAGCTCGAACACCGGGGAGCTGTTTTTT
TRBD1	.	TRBV11-2	12	TRBJ2-1	CASSLTGGRQFF	TGTGCCAGCAGCCTGACAGGGGGCCGGCAGTTCTTC
.	.	TRBV19	16	TRBJ1-1	CASSMYPGFSNTEAFF	TGTGCCAGTAGTATGTACCCAGGGTTTTCGAACACTGAAGCTTTCTTT